This TCR beta chain derives from a study of blood T cell repertoires in COVID-19. In its sample, this clone was seen a few times. In the original workflow: Amplifying reference gene primers gave estimates of nucleated cell counts. Some clones are missing from TCRdb's copy, which holds only in-frame ones; the method was immunoSEQ multiplex PCR. D and trimming were read from the DNA, whereas the V and J calls and clone size are those reported in that table. This table holds about 180,000 clones, over 75% found once. The ends lost 6 bases at V and 6 bases at J; junction bases unmatched: 7. The CDR3 runs 15 residues. The germline gives CDR1 LNHDA, CDR2 SQIVND (reference sequence).

The sequence was obtained from a woman of 80 years or more with acute or convalescent COVID-19. This sequence joins TRBV19 and TRBJ1-4; 10 nucleotides line up with TRBD1. Sequenced sample: peripheral blood. This CDR3 reads CASRSTGTGDEKLFF. The CDR3 coding sequence is TGTGCCAGTAGATCGACCGGGACAGGGGATGAAAAACTGTTTTTT.